The sequence of this TCR beta chain was determined in a study of blood T cell repertoires in COVID-19. This clone appeared once. V dropped 3 bases and J dropped 0 bases, with 7 bases sitting between them. The CDR3 runs to 15 residues. Germline lookup yields CDR1 SGDLS and CDR2 YYNGEE. It was during active infection that Seattle patients were enrolled and then longitudinally followed. Assay: immunoSEQ multiplex PCR; the TCRdb copy retains only in-frame clones and omits some. This sample has under 350,000 clones; 89% occur once, and the top ten carry roughly 1.9%. This clonotype originated in a woman in her twenties or thirties with COVID-19, enrolled during active disease. The gene calls are TRBV9 and TRBJ1-6; D is possibly TRBD1 (6 bases). The sequenced sample was peripheral blood. In nucleotides, the CDR3 is TGTGCCAGCAGCGGAGGGGGCTCCTATAATTCACCCCTCCACTTT. Protein sequence: CASSGGGSYNSPLHF.